Below are 17 T cell receptor beta chains sequenced from a single sample in a study of OX40 agonist ivuxolimab in advanced cancers. This table comes from immunoSEQ multiplex PCR, and its TCRdb copy is limited to in-frame clones, with some not included. Of roughly 86,000 clones in the sample, around 91% were seen once. The sequenced sample was CD4+ or CD8+ T cells sorted from blood, obtained in a trial of the OX40 agonist ivuxolimab. Receptors were obtained from an adult with an advanced solid tumor such as melanoma, head and neck, liver or kidney cancer.

The chain combines TRBV6-5 with TRBJ1-1, with 7 bases lining up with TRBD1. Germline CDR1 is MNHEY and CDR2 is SVGAGI. The CDR3 totals 14 residues. Unmatched junction bases numbered 9, after V lost 5 bases and J lost 6 bases. CDR3 amino acids: CASSTNHRGPEAFF. Written as DNA, the CDR3 is TGTGCCAGCAGTACCAATCACAGGGGACCTGAAGCTTTCTTT.

This clone was observed a handful of times. The chain is built from TRBV5-1 and TRBJ1-1; 7 bases agree with TRBD1. Germline CDR1 reads SGHRS; CDR2 reads YFSETQ. V was clipped by 2 bases and J by 7 bases; unmatched bases: 11. The CDR3 spans 15 residues. CDR3 amino acids: CASSFTLGGDVEAFF. As DNA, the CDR3 is TGCGCCAGCAGCTTTACTTTAGGGGGCGATGTTGAAGCTTTCTTT.

On this clone itself: The germline gene is not matched at one end of the junction; a read error may be the cause. V gene TRBV7-9 combines with J gene TRBJ2-5; the D gene is possibly TRBD2 (5 bases). CDR1 is SEHNR and CDR2 is FQNEAQ in the germline V gene (reference sequence). This CDR3 contains 11 residues. CDR3 protein: CASSSAEGDDF. The CDR3 DNA sequence: TGTGCCAGCAGCTCGGCCGAGGGCGACGACTTC.

The chain has TRBV19 and TRBJ1-4, with TRBD1 matching over 9 bases. J was trimmed by 6 bases and V by 10 bases; bases with no gene match: 15. Germline CDR1 is LNHDA and CDR2 is SQIVND (reference sequence). This CDR3 spans 16 amino acids. CDR3 amino acids: CATKQGAIAGDEKLFF. The CDR3 nucleotides read TGTGCCACAAAACAGGGGGCTATTGCTGGTGATGAAAAACTGTTTTTT.

Comment on this clone: Other DNA sequences in this sample translate to the same CDR3. This chain connects TRBV5-6 to TRBJ1-1; no clear D gene. CDR3 length equals 14 residues. The germline gives CDR1 SGHDT, CDR2 YYEEEE. The ends were cut back, 0 bases at V and 0 bases at J, with 6 bases in the middle. DNA for the CDR3: TGTGCCAGCAGCTTGGGCCCCCTGAACACTGAAGCTTTCTTT. This translates into CASSLGPLNTEAFF.

V is TRBV6-5 and J is TRBJ1-3; D might be TRBD1 (5 bases). CDR3 length equals 12 residues. Germline-derived CDR1 and CDR2 are MNHEY and SVGAGI. V was pared by 7 bases and J by 3 bases, with 7 bases between. The CDR3 DNA sequence: TGTGCCAGCATGGGGGATGGAAACACCATATATTTT. It codes for CASMGDGNTIYF.

The V and J genes are TRBV4-1 and TRBJ2-7; 9 bases agree with TRBD2. This CDR3 comprises 16 residues. The V gene end was trimmed by 4 bases and the J gene end by 4 bases; junction bases not matched to a gene: 11. Germline V gives CDR1 MGHRA, CDR2 YSYEKL. The CDR3 region is CASSPPPTSGGYEQYF. The CDR3 region has the DNA TGCGCCAGCAGCCCTCCCCCGACTAGCGGTGGGTACGAGCAGTACTTC.

This chain's CDR3 is CASEGGIGSGNTIYF. The CDR3 region has the DNA TGTGCCAGTGAGGGGGGAATAGGCTCTGGAAACACCATATATTTT. The rearrangement uses TRBV7-9 and TRBJ1-3; D perhaps matches TRBD1 (6 bases). V was cut by 9 bases and J by 0 bases, with 15 bases left in between. The CDR3 extends over 15 amino acids. CDR1 and CDR2 from the germline V gene are SEHNR and FQNEAQ (reference sequence).

This clone was counted a few times. The V call is TRBV28, the J call TRBJ1-2; D gene uncertain. V lost 6 bases and J 8 bases, leaving 16 bases between the germline ends. Germline lookup yields CDR1 MDHEN and CDR2 SYDVKM. This CDR3 contains 13 residues. CDR3 sequence (DNA): TGTGCCAGCAGCGAGGGAGTCCTTGGGGGCTACACCTTC. It encodes CASSEGVLGGYTF.

A word on this clone: Additional DNA sequences in this sample encode the identical CDR3. The V gene is TRBV10-2, the J gene TRBJ2-2; possible D gene TRBD1, 6 bases. The length of the CDR3 is 13 residues. Trimming took 4 bases from V and 4 from J, leaving 7 bases between them. Germline CDR1 WSHSY, CDR2 SAAADI. CDR3 nucleotides: TGCGCCAGCAGTGGCAGGGGCACCGGGGAGCTGTTTTTT. Amino acid sequence: CASSGRGTGELFF.

The rearrangement links TRBV6-5 to TRBJ1-6; D perhaps matches TRBD1 (5 bases). Germline V lookup: CDR1 MNHEY, CDR2 SVGAGI. V lost 4 bases and J lost 10, with 20 bases in between. This CDR3 contains 16 residues. Here the CDR3 DNA reads TGTGCCAGCAGTTCCCCCGACGCCGGGACGTGGTCACCCCTCCACTTT. This encodes CASSSPDAGTWSPLHF.

This rearrangement joins TRBV6-1 to TRBJ2-7, with 9 nucleotides matching TRBD1. This CDR3 has 16 residues. From germline, CDR1 is MNHNS and CDR2 SASEGT. Trimming cost V 4 bases and J 10 bases; bases outside gene matches: 17. The CDR3 is CASSGVWWWTGEGQYF. CDR3 nucleotides: TGTGCCAGCAGTGGTGTTTGGTGGTGGACAGGGGAAGGACAGTACTTC.

V and J are TRBV7-8 and TRBJ1-1; D is uncertain. V was trimmed by 3 bases and J by 4 bases, leaving 12 bases between them. The CDR3 consists of 14 residues. The germline CDR1 and CDR2 sequences are SGHVS and FQNEAQ. The CDR3 DNA reads TGTGCCAGCAGCTTCTCCAAACGAGGCACTGAAGCTTTCTTT. Its protein product is CASSFSKRGTEAFF.

The chain joins TRBV2 to TRBJ1-2; 7 bases fit TRBD1. Germline CDR1 and CDR2: SNHLY and FYNNEI. J lost 7 bases, V lost 5 bases, and 10 bases had no gene match. The CDR3 extends over 14 amino acids. The CDR3 loop is CASSPGQTFFGYTF. DNA of the CDR3: TGTGCCAGCAGTCCGGGACAGACTTTTTTTGGCTACACCTTC.

This chain uses TRBV7-2 with TRBJ2-4; D might be TRBD1 or TRBD2, each matching 5 bases. CDR3 length equals 13 residues. CDR1 SGHTA and CDR2 FQGNSA come from the germline V gene. V lost 6 bases and J 5 bases, leaving 11 bases between the germline ends. The CDR3 DNA is TGTGCCAGCAGTACAGGAGCGGAAAACATTCAGTACTTC. Residues: CASSTGAENIQYF.

This clone was seen a single time. The rearrangement uses TRBV28 and TRBJ2-5; D is possibly TRBD1 or TRBD2 (6 bases each). This CDR3 comprises 14 residues. V lost 6 bases to trimming and J lost 5 bases, with 16 bases between them. Germline lookup yields CDR1 MDHEN and CDR2 SYDVKM. CDR3 DNA sequence: TGTGCCAGCAGCTCACTCCGGGGGCCGGAGACCCAGTACTTC. This sequence encodes CASSSLRGPETQYF. The entire variable domain, with the rest obtained from reference TRBV28 and TRBJ2-5, is as follows: DVKVTQSSRYLVKRTGEKVFLECVQDMDHENMFWYRQDPGLGLRLIYFSYDVKMKEKGDIPEGYSVSREKKERFSLILESASTNQTSMYLCASSSLRGPETQYFGPGTRLLVL.

DNA of the CDR3: TGCGCCAGCAGCCCCCTTGCAGGTTACCAGAGAGAGACCCAGTACTTC. The encoded protein is CASSPLAGYQRETQYF. This chain links TRBV5-1 with TRBJ2-5, with unresolved D. Germline V gene data show CDR1 as SGHRS and CDR2 as YFSETQ. The CDR3 loop spans 16 amino acids. The V and J ends lost 4 bases and 4 bases respectively, with 20 bases between them.